The 6 T cell receptor beta chains listed next were all sequenced from one sample in a study of blood T cell repertoires in COVID-19 (TCRdb year 2020). To prepare the library, the immunoSEQ multiplex PCR assay was applied. TCRdb re-hosts the immuneACCESS table, in-frame sequences only. Its copies lack some clones; in the studies checked, an unresolved V gene accounts for under half of them, and the cause for the rest is not known. For this sample the table gives about 280,000 clones, of which 75% to 90% were detected only once. Of the sample, less than 2.5% falls within the top ten clones. Specimen: peripheral blood. These receptors all come from a man in his forties or fifties with acute or convalescent COVID-19.

The chain joins TRBV30 to TRBJ2-2, with TRBD2 matching 7 bases. This CDR3 has 15 amino acids. Germline CDR1 GTSNPN, CDR2 SVGIG (reference sequence). V was pared by 4 bases and J by 1 base, with 6 bases of the junction left unmatched. The CDR3 reads CAWKAAGWNTGELFF. The CDR3 nucleotides are TGTGCCTGGAAGGCAGCGGGGTGGAACACCGGGGAGCTGTTTTTT.

This chain connects TRBV30 to TRBJ2-1; tentatively, D is TRBD1 (6 bases). The length of the CDR3 is 15 residues. Looked up from germline, CDR1 is GTSNPN and CDR2 is SVGIG (reference sequence). V dropped 5 bases and J dropped 0 bases, with 14 bases sitting between them. The CDR3 region has the DNA TGTGCCTGGGCCCGGCAGGGGAGCTCCTACAATGAGCAGTTCTTC. This codes for CAWARQGSSYNEQFF.

The genes are TRBV9 and TRBJ2-5, with 8 nucleotides matching TRBD2. CDR1 is SGDLS and CDR2 is YYNGEE in the germline V gene. V shed 2 bases and J 2 bases; nucleotides not matched to a gene: 2. This CDR3 is 14 amino acids long. For the CDR3, the DNA is TGTGCCAGCAGCGTCGGACTAGCACAAGAGACCCAGTACTTC. This gives the protein CASSVGLAQETQYF.

The rearrangement uses TRBV7-9 and TRBJ1-1; TRBD1 is a possible D gene (5 bases). The germline CDR1 and CDR2 sequences are SEHNR and FQNEAQ (reference sequence). The CDR3 runs 12 residues. V was shortened by 3 bases and J by 7 bases, with 9 bases between the two germline ends. This CDR3 reads CASSLGQNEAFF. The DNA of the CDR3 is TGTGCCAGCAGCTTGGGGCAGAATGAAGCTTTCTTT.

The V gene is TRBV19, the J gene TRBJ1-5; D is unresolved. This CDR3 contains 13 residues. Germline V gene data show CDR1 as LNHDA and CDR2 as SQIVND (reference sequence). V was clipped by 6 bases and J by 7 bases, with 13 bases between them. For the CDR3, the DNA is TGTGCCAGTAGGGTCACGCCGGGGCAGCCCCAGCATTTT. Translation gives CASRVTPGQPQHF.

The V call is TRBV19, the J call TRBJ1-2; D is possibly TRBD1 (5 bases). Germline assignment: CDR1 LNHDA and CDR2 SQIVND (reference sequence). The CDR3 is made up of 16 amino acids. Trimming cost V 11 bases and J 1 base, with 23 bases left between them. CDR3 sequence reads: CAVQAGWGTDNYGYTF. The DNA of the CDR3 is TGTGCCGTCCAGGCCGGATGGGGGACTGATAACTATGGCTACACCTTC.